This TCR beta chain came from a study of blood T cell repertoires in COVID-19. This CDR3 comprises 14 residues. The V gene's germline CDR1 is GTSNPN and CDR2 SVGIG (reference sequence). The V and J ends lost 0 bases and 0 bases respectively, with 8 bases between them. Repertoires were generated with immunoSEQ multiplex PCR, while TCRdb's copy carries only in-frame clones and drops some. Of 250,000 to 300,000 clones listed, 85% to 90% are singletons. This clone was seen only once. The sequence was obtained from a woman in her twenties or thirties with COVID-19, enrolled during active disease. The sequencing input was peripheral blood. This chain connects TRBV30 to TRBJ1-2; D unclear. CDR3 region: CAWSVNRANYGYTF. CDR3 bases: TGTGCCTGGAGTGTAAATCGGGCTAACTATGGCTACACCTTC.